One and the same sample provided the 31 T cell receptor beta chains below, sequenced in a study of cytomegalovirus exposure and HLA in healthy donors. The primer mix had 60 Vbeta and 13 Jbeta primers. Sequenced by immunoSEQ multiplex PCR; TCRdb stores in-frame clones only, minus some. The sample has about 76,000 clones, roughly 76% seen once. Sequences were obtained from PBMCs. The receptors derive from a male donor in good health and CMV-seropositive.

The J gene is TRBJ1-4, the V gene TRBV7-9; no definite D call. This CDR3 is built from 14 residues. Germline V lookup: CDR1 SEHNR, CDR2 FQNEAQ (reference sequence). Trimming removed 2 bases from V and 8 bases from J, with 12 bases in between. CDR3 bases: TGTGCCAGCAGCTTAAGTCCGCGGAAAGAAAAACTGTTTTTT. Its translation: CASSLSPRKEKLFF.

The chain is built from TRBV9 and TRBJ2-7; 9 bases are shared with TRBD2. Germline V gives CDR1 SGDLS, CDR2 YYNGEE. Germline trimming cut 4 bases from V and 2 bases from J; bases unmatched to any gene: 10. The length of the CDR3 is 16 residues. The CDR3 region has the DNA TGTGCCAGCAGCACGACCGGGACTAGCTCCACCTACGAGCAGTACTTC. As protein: CASSTTGTSSTYEQYF.

This clone was seen only once. The rearrangement joins TRBV5-6 to TRBJ1-3, with D perhaps matching TRBD1 (6 bases). V lost 4 bases and J 4 bases, leaving 6 bases between the germline ends. CDR1 is SGHDT, CDR2 YYEEEE, per germline. This CDR3 has 12 residues. CDR3 nucleotide sequence: TGTGCCAGCAGCGACAGGGGAAACACCATATATTTT. Translation: CASSDRGNTIYF.

This clone was counted between two and nine times. J is TRBJ2-1 and V is TRBV5-6; 7 bases are shared with TRBD1. This CDR3 comprises 14 residues. Per germline, CDR1 SGHDT and CDR2 YYEEEE. J gave up 6 bases and V 5 bases, and 8 bases lay outside the gene matches. The CDR3 nucleotides read TGTGCCAGCAGGTTGTGGACAGGTCGCAATGAGCAGTTCTTC. It codes for CASRLWTGRNEQFF.

The V gene is TRBV2, the J gene TRBJ2-5; TRBD1 matches at 11 bases. This CDR3 contains 14 residues. Germline-derived CDR1 and CDR2 are SNHLY and FYNNEI. V was clipped by 6 bases and J by 2 bases; unmatched bases: 2. The CDR3 reads CASRGDRGQETQYF. The CDR3 nucleotides read TGTGCCAGCAGAGGGGACAGGGGGCAAGAGACCCAGTACTTC.

V is TRBV28 and J is TRBJ2-7, with 9 positions matching TRBD2. The CDR3 extends over 12 amino acids. V lost 10 bases to trimming and J lost 5 bases; unmatched junction nucleotides: 6. Germline loops: CDR1 MDHEN, CDR2 SYDVKM. This chain's CDR3 is CATSGGLDEQYF. CDR3 in DNA: TGTGCCACAAGCGGGGGGCTGGACGAGCAGTACTTC.

The chain links TRBV7-6 to TRBJ1-5, with D perhaps TRBD1 (6 bases). The CDR3 length is 13 residues. CDR1 is SGHVS and CDR2 is FNYEAQ in the germline V gene. The V and J ends lost 5 bases and 7 bases respectively, with 12 bases between them. CDR3 residues: CASSPLDRQPQHF. The CDR3 bases are TGTGCCAGCAGCCCACTCGACAGGCAGCCCCAGCATTTT.

This chain uses TRBV4-1 with TRBJ2-1; TRBD2 matches 9 bases. CDR1 and CDR2 (germline): MGHRA, YSYEKL. The CDR3 covers 15 residues. The ends lost 1 base at V and 6 bases at J; junction bases unmatched: 4. For the CDR3, the DNA is TGCGCCAGCAGCCAAGGTCTAGCGGGGCCCAATGAGCAGTTCTTC. Translated: CASSQGLAGPNEQFF.

The V gene is TRBV5-5, the J gene TRBJ1-6, with a tentative D call TRBD1 (5 bases). Trimming removed 6 bases from V and 9 bases from J, with 19 bases in between. The CDR3 runs 15 residues. In germline, CDR1 is SGHKS, CDR2 YYEKEE (reference sequence). The CDR3 region is CASTTSPRGGSPLHF. CDR3 coding DNA: TGTGCCAGCACAACCTCCCCAAGGGGAGGTTCACCCCTCCACTTT. The variable domain in full, with the rest retrieved from reference TRBV5-5 and TRBJ1-6, is DAGVTQSPTHLIKTRGQQVTLRCSPISGHKSVSWYQQVLGQGPQFIFQYYEKEERGRGNFPDRFSARQFPNYSSELNVNALLLGDSALYLCASTTSPRGGSPLHFGNGTRLTVT.

The chain has TRBV30 and TRBJ1-4; D may be TRBD1 (5 bases). The V end lost 4 bases, the J end lost 4 bases, and 16 bases lay between the germline ends. The germline CDR1 and CDR2 sequences are GTSNPN and SVGIG (reference sequence). This CDR3 has 15 residues. The CDR3 is CAWNSLQGLNEKLFF. The CDR3 nucleotides read TGTGCCTGGAATTCACTCCAGGGTCTTAATGAAAAACTGTTTTTT. Together with reference TRBV30 and TRBJ1-4, the CDR3 gives the full variable domain: SQTIHQWPATLVQPVGSPLSLECTVEGTSNPNLYWYRQAAGRGLQLLFYSVGIGQISSEVPQNLSASRPQDRQFILSSKKLLLSDSGFYLCAWNSLQGLNEKLFFGSGTQLSVL.

This clone was observed a few times. The chain recombines TRBV25-1 with TRBJ2-7, with 9 bases that match TRBD1. Germline loops: CDR1 MGHDK, CDR2 SYGVNS. V was clipped by 7 bases and J by 7 bases; unmatched bases: 8. This CDR3 comprises 13 residues. CDR3 coding DNA: TGTGCCAGCAAGGGTTACAGGGGGCAAGAGCAGTACTTC. Translation: CASKGYRGQEQYF.

This clone was seen once. Other DNA sequences in this specimen translate into the identical CDR3. This sequence joins TRBV5-1 and TRBJ2-7; 10 nucleotides match TRBD1. In germline, CDR1 is SGHRS, CDR2 YFSETQ. Germline trimming cut 4 bases from V and 4 bases from J; bases unmatched to any gene: 5. The CDR3 has 14 amino acids. CDR3: CASSPRQGAYEQYF. The CDR3 DNA reads TGCGCCAGCAGCCCGCGACAGGGGGCTTACGAGCAGTACTTC.

The V and J genes are TRBV5-1 and TRBJ1-1; 8 nucleotides align to TRBD1. The CDR3 has 15 residues. V was pared by 4 bases and J by 0 bases, with 5 bases of the junction left unmatched. Per germline, CDR1 SGHRS and CDR2 YFSETQ. The CDR3 is CASSPRTGMNTEAFF. For the CDR3, the DNA is TGCGCCAGCAGCCCGCGGACAGGGATGAACACTGAAGCTTTCTTT.

A word on this clone: The junction shows a germline mismatch at one end, possibly a read error. The chain has TRBV7-2 and TRBJ1-1; 8 nucleotides agree with TRBD1. The CDR3 contains 15 residues. The germline V gene encodes CDR1 SGHTA and CDR2 FQGNSA. The CDR3 here is CASSARTGKNAEAFF. The CDR3 DNA follows: TGTGCCAGCAGCGCCCGGACAGGGAAGAACGCTGAAGCTTTCTTT.

The chain is built from TRBV6-1 and TRBJ2-3, with 9 bases fitting TRBD1. V lost 6 bases to trimming and J lost 5 bases; unmatched junction nucleotides: 6. Looked up from germline, CDR1 is MNHNS and CDR2 is SASEGT. The CDR3 has 14 amino acids. The CDR3 loop is CASSRDRDRDTQYF. The CDR3, as DNA: TGTGCCAGCAGCCGGGACAGGGATAGAGATACGCAGTATTTT.

The CDR3 is CASTPGTERRDTQYF. The CDR3 nucleotides are TGTGCCAGTACCCCAGGGACAGAAAGACGGGATACGCAGTATTTT. This chain links TRBV19 with TRBJ2-3; the match to TRBD1 covers 7 bases. Per germline, CDR1 LNHDA and CDR2 SQIVND (reference sequence). V gave up 7 bases and J gave up 6 bases; unmatched junction bases: 13. The CDR3 is 15 residues long.

There are a few counts of this clone. The gene calls are TRBV5-6 and TRBJ2-1, with 11 bases identical to TRBD2. CDR3 length: 14 residues. J was trimmed by 8 bases and V by 3 bases; bases with no gene match: 4. Germline lookup yields CDR1 SGHDT and CDR2 YYEEEE. CDR3 protein: CASSYLAGGYEQFF. The CDR3 nucleotides read TGTGCCAGCAGCTACTTAGCGGGGGGGTATGAGCAGTTCTTC. The whole variable domain, filled in from reference TRBV5-6 and TRBJ2-1, reads DAGVTQSPTHLIKTRGQQVTLRCSPKSGHDTVSWYQQALGQGPQFIFQYYEEEERQRGNFPDRFSGHQFPNYSSELNVNALLLGDSALYLCASSYLAGGYEQFFGPGTRLTVL.

This clone turned up a few times. The chain is built from TRBV4-1 and TRBJ2-2, with no clear D. Between the trimmed V and J ends, which lost 1 base and 3 bases, there was a span of 15 bases. Germline V gives CDR1 MGHRA, CDR2 YSYEKL. The CDR3 sequence is 17 residues long. CDR3 bases: TGCGCCAGCAGCCAAGTTAATATGGGCCTCGACACCGGGGAGCTGTTTTTT. As protein: CASSQVNMGLDTGELFF.

This chain links TRBV10-3 with TRBJ2-1, with D tentatively TRBD1 (6 bases). This CDR3 has 14 residues. Trimming shortened V by 4 bases and J by 3 bases, and 10 bases separated the two germline ends. The V gene's germline CDR1 is ENHRY and CDR2 SYGVKD. CDR3 coding DNA: TGTGCCATCAGTGTCGACAGGAACTACAATGAGCAGTTCTTC. It encodes CAISVDRNYNEQFF.

This clone was seen more than once but under ten times. The V gene is TRBV4-1, the J gene TRBJ1-5, with D maybe TRBD1 (5 bases). The CDR3 covers 13 residues. CDR1 and CDR2 (germline): MGHRA, YSYEKL. Trimming removed 2 bases at V and 7 bases at J, with 9 bases between. CDR3 DNA sequence: TGCGCCAGCAGCCAACAGGGTGGACAGCCCCAGCATTTT. This translates into CASSQQGGQPQHF.

The chain has TRBV11-2 and TRBJ2-3; TRBD2 agrees at 8 bases. This CDR3 is built from 14 residues. V shed 4 bases and J 6 bases; nucleotides not matched to a gene: 6. Germline CDR1 is SGHAT and CDR2 is FQNNGV. Here the CDR3 DNA reads TGTGCCAGCAGCTCCGTAGCGGGAAGGGATACGCAGTATTTT. Translation: CASSSVAGRDTQYF.

CDR3 nucleotide sequence: TGTGCCAGCAGCTTATTGGGAGCGGTCCAAGAGACCCAGTACTTC. This codes for CASSLLGAVQETQYF. The chain couples TRBV7-9 to TRBJ2-5, with a possible D match to TRBD2 (5 bases). This CDR3 spans 15 amino acids. Germline CDR1 SEHNR, CDR2 FQNEAQ (reference sequence). V was cut by 2 bases and J by 1 base, with 11 bases left in between.

The chain uses TRBV7-9 and TRBJ1-3; D may be TRBD1 (5 bases). V shed 0 bases and J shed 0 bases, with 12 bases lying between them. The CDR3 has 17 amino acids. Germline V lookup: CDR1 SEHNR, CDR2 FQNEAQ (reference sequence). The CDR3 sequence is CASSLAPRTSSGNTIYF. The DNA for the CDR3 is TGTGCCAGCAGCTTAGCACCAAGGACATCCTCTGGAAACACCATATATTTT.

This clone was detected only once. The rearrangement links TRBV18 to TRBJ2-3, with D perhaps matching TRBD1 (5 bases). The V end lost 1 base, the J end lost 3 bases, and 11 bases lay between the germline ends. This CDR3 contains 15 residues. Germline CDR1 and CDR2: KGHSH and LQKENI. The chain's CDR3 is CASSPQNRRTDTQYF. The DNA for the CDR3 is TGTGCCAGCTCACCACAAAACAGGAGAACAGATACGCAGTATTTT.

This clone was counted only a few times. The V gene is TRBV19, the J gene TRBJ2-7, with D possibly TRBD1 on 6 matching bases. The CDR3 extends over 14 amino acids. Germline CDR1 LNHDA, CDR2 SQIVND (reference sequence). V shed 7 bases and J shed 3 bases, with 16 bases lying between them. CDR3: CASTTPGHLYEQYF. CDR3 nucleotide sequence: TGTGCCAGTACCACGCCGGGACACCTCTACGAGCAGTACTTC.

The genes are TRBV6-4 and TRBJ2-2, with 7 positions matching TRBD2. The CDR3 loop spans 15 amino acids. Germline V gene data show CDR1 as MRHNA and CDR2 as SNTAGT. The V segment lost 4 bases and the J segment 5 bases; nucleotides outside the gene matches: 7. CDR3 in DNA: TGTGCCAGCAGTGTTTTGGCGGGAGAAACCGGGGAGCTGTTTTTT. It translates to CASSVLAGETGELFF.

V usage is TRBV2 and J usage is TRBJ2-2; no clear D gene. CDR1 and CDR2 (germline): SNHLY, FYNNEI. The CDR3 sequence is 13 residues long. V was trimmed by 6 bases and J by 3 bases, leaving 8 bases between them. CDR3 amino acids: CASSLSYTGELFF. CDR3 bases: TGTGCCAGCAGCTTATCCTACACCGGGGAGCTGTTTTTT.

The V and J genes are TRBV18 and TRBJ2-2; D gene ambiguous. This CDR3 spans 12 amino acids. V gave up 6 bases and J gave up 3 bases, with 5 bases separating them. Germline V gene data show CDR1 as KGHSH and CDR2 as LQKENI. CDR3 amino acids: CASSQDTGELFF. The CDR3 DNA sequence: TGTGCCAGCTCGCAGGACACCGGGGAGCTGTTTTTT.

The chain combines TRBV2 with TRBJ2-6; TRBD1 is a possible D gene (5 bases). CDR1 is SNHLY, CDR2 FYNNEI, per germline. V was shortened by 6 bases and J by 1 base, with 7 bases between the two germline ends. CDR3 length: 14 amino acids. The CDR3 reads CASRKGSGANVLTF. The CDR3 DNA is TGTGCCAGCAGGAAGGGGTCTGGGGCCAACGTCCTGACTTTC.

About this clone: Compared with germline, one end of the junction differs, possibly owing to a read error. This same CDR3 is encoded by further DNA sequences in the sample. The gene calls are TRBV9 and TRBJ2-1; TRBD2 agrees at 11 bases. This CDR3 is built from 16 residues. Germline assignment: CDR1 SGDLS and CDR2 YYNGEE. The CDR3 coding sequence is TGTGCTAGCAGCGTAGAGCTAGCGGGAGGTCACAATGAGCAGTTCTTC. It encodes CASSVELAGGHNEQFF.

The gene calls are TRBV6-1 and TRBJ2-7; tentatively, D is TRBD2 (6 bases). CDR3 length: 13 residues. V dropped 6 bases and J dropped 5 bases, with 14 bases sitting between them. The germline gives CDR1 MNHNS, CDR2 SASEGT. The DNA of the CDR3 is TGTGCCAGCAGGGAAAGACTAGTTAACGAGCAGTACTTC. Translation gives CASRERLVNEQYF.